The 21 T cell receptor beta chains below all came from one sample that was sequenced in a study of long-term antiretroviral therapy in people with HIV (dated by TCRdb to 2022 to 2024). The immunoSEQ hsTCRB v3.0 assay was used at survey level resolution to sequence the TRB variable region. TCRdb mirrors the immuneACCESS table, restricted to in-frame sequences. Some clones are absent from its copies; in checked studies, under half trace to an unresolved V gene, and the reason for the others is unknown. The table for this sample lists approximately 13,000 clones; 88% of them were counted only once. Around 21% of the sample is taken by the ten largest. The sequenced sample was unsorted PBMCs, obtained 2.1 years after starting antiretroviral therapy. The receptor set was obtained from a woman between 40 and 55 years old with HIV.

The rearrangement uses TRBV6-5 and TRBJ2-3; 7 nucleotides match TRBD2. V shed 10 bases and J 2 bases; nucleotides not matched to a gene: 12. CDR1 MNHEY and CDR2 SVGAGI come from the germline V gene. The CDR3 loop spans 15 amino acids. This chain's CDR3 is CATQWQRGPTDTQYF. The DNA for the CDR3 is TGTGCCACCCAGTGGCAGCGGGGACCCACAGATACGCAGTATTTT.

CDR3 sequence reads: CASSLRQGFNTGELFF. For the CDR3, the DNA is TGTGCCAGCAGCTTACGTCAGGGATTTAACACCGGGGAGCTGTTTTTT. The J gene is TRBJ2-2, the V gene TRBV7-9, with D possibly matching TRBD1 (5 bases). CDR3 length equals 16 residues. The V end was cut by 2 bases, the J end by 2 bases, with 12 bases between. CDR1 SEHNR and CDR2 FQNEAQ come from the germline V gene (reference sequence).

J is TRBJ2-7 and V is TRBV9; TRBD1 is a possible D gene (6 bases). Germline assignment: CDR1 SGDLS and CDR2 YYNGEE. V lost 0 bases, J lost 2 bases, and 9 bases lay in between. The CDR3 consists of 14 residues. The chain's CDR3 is CASSVEQGAYEQYF. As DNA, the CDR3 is TGTGCCAGCAGCGTAGAACAGGGCGCCTACGAGCAGTACTTC. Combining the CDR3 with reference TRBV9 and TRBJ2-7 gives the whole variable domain DSGVTQTPKHLITATGQRVTLRCSPRSGDLSVYWYQQSLDQGLQFLIQYYNGEERAKGNILERFSAQQFPDLHSELNLSSLELGDSALYFCASSVEQGAYEQYFGPGTRLTVT.

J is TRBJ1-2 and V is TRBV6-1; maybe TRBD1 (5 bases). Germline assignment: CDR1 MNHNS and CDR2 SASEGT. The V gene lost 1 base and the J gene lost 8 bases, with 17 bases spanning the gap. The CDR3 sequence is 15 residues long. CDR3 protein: CASSEDRGGVGGYTF. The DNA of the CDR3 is TGTGCCAGCAGTGAAGACCGCGGGGGAGTAGGGGGCTACACCTTC.

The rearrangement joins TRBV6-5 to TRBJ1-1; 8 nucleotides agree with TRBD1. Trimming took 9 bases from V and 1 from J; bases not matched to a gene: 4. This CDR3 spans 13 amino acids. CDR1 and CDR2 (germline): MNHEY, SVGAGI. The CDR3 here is CASTGQGNTEAFF. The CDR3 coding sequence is TGTGCCAGTACAGGACAGGGGAACACTGAAGCTTTCTTT.

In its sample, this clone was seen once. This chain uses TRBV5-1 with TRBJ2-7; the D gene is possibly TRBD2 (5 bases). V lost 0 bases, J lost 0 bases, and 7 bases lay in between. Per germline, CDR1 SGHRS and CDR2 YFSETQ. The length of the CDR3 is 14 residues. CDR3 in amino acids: CASSLGGNSYEQYF. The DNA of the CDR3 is TGCGCCAGCAGCTTGGGAGGGAACTCCTACGAGCAGTACTTC.

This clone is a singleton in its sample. The CDR3 DNA follows: TGCAGCGACGGACAGGGGGCGAGAGGCTACACCTTC. It codes for CSDGQGARGYTF. The chain joins TRBV29-1 to TRBJ1-2, with 11 positions matching TRBD1. The germline V gene encodes CDR1 SQVTM and CDR2 ANQGSEA. This CDR3 is 12 amino acids long. The J segment lost 8 bases and the V segment lost 7 bases, leaving 6 bases of the junction unmatched.

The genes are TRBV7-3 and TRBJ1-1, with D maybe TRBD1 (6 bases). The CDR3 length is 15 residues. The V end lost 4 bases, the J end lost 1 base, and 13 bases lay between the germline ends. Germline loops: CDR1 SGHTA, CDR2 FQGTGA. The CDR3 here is CASSSGGGPNTEAFF. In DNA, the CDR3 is TGTGCCAGCAGCTCCGGAGGGGGTCCGAACACTGAAGCTTTCTTT.

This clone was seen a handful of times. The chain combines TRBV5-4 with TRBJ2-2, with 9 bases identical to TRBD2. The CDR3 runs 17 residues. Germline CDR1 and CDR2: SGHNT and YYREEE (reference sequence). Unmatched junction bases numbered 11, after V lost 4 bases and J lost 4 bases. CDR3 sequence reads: CASSEWGRGGGTGELFF. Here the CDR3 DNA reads TGTGCCAGCAGCGAATGGGGGCGGGGGGGCGGCACCGGGGAGCTGTTTTTT.

The chain's CDR3 is CAWSGGHTEAFF. The CDR3 DNA follows: TGTGCCTGGAGTGGGGGACACACTGAAGCTTTCTTT. The chain combines TRBV30 with TRBJ1-1, with a possible D match to TRBD1 (5 bases). CDR1 GTSNPN and CDR2 SVGIG come from the germline V gene (reference sequence). The CDR3 contains 12 residues. V dropped 1 base and J dropped 3 bases, with 6 bases sitting between them.

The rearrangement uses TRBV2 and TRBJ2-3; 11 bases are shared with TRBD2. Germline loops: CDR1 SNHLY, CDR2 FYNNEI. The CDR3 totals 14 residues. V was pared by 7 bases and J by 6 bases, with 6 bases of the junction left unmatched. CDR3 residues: CASIASGGPDTQYF. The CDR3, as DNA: TGTGCCAGCATTGCTAGCGGGGGGCCCGATACGCAGTATTTT.

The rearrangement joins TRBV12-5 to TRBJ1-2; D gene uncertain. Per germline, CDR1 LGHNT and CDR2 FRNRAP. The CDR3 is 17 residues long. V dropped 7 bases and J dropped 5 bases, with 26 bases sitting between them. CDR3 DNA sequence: TGTGCTAGTGCCTTGGTATTGGCCCGGACGGATGAGTATGGCTACACCTTC. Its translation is CASALVLARTDEYGYTF.

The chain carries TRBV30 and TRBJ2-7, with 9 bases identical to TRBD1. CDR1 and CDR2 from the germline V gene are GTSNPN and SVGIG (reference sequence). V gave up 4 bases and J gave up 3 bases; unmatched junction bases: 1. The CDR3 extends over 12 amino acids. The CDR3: CAWMGQGYEQYF. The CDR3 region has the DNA TGTGCCTGGATGGGACAGGGCTACGAGCAGTACTTC.

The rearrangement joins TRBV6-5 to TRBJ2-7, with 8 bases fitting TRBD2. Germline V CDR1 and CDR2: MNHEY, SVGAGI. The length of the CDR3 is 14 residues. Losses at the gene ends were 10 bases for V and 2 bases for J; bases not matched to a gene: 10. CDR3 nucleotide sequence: TGTGCCACCGGCTCGGGAGGGTCCCCCTACGAGCAGTACTTC. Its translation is CATGSGGSPYEQYF.

Here the CDR3 reads CASGPGDSSSTDTQYF. The CDR3 DNA reads as TGTGCTAGTGGTCCCGGGGACAGCTCTAGCACAGATACGCAGTATTTT. This rearrangement joins TRBV12-5 to TRBJ2-3; 7 bases agree with TRBD1. The trim removed 5 bases at V and 0 bases at J, leaving 8 bases unmatched. The CDR3 is 16 residues long. Germline V gene lookup returns CDR1 LGHNT and CDR2 FRNRAP.

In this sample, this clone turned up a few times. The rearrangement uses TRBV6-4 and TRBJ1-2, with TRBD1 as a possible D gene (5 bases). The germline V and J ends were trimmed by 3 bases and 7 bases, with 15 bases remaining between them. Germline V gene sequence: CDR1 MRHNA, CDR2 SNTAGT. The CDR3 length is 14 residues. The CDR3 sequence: CASSEYRGAGGYTF. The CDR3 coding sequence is TGTGCCAGCAGTGAATATCGAGGGGCTGGTGGCTACACCTTC.

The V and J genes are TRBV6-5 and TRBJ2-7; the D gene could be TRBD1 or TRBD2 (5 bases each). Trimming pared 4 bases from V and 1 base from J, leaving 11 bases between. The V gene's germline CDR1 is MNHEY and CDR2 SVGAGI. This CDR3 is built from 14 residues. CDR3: CASSLGRISYEQYF. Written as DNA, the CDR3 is TGTGCCAGCAGTTTGGGACGGATATCCTACGAGCAGTACTTC.

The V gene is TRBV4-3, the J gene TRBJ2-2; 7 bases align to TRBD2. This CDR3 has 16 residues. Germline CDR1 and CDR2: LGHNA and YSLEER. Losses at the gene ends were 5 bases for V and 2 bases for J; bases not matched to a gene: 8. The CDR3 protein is CASSFDSGSNTGELFF. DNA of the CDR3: TGCGCCAGCAGCTTTGATAGCGGGTCCAACACCGGGGAGCTGTTTTTT.

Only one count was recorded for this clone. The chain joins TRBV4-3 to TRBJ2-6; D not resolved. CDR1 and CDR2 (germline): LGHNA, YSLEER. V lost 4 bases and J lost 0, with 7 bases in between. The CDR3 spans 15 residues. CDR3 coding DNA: TGCGCCAGCAGCCCAAGGTACTCTGGGGCCAACGTCCTGACTTTC. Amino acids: CASSPRYSGANVLTF.

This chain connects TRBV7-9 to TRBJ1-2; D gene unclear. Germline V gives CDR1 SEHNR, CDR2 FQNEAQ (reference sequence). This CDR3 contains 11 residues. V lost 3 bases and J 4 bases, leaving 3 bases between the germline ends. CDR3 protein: CASSFTYGYTF. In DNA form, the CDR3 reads TGTGCCAGCAGCTTCACCTATGGCTACACCTTC.

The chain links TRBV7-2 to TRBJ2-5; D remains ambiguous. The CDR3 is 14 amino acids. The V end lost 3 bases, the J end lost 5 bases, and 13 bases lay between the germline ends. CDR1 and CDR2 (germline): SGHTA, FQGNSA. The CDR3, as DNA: TGTGCCAGCAGCTTCGCCCGACGGTGGGAGACCCAGTACTTC. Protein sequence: CASSFARRWETQYF.